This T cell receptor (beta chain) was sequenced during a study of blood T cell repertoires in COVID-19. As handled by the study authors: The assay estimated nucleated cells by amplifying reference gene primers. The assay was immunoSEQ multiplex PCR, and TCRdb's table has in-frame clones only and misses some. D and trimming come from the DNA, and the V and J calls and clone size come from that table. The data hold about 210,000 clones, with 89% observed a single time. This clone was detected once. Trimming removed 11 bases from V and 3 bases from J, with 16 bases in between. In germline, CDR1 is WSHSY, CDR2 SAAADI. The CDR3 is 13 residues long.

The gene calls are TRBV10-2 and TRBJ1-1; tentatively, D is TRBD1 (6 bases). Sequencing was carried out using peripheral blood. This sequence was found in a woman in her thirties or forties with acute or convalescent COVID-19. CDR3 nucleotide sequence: TGCGCCTCAACAGGGAGGGGGTACACTGAAGCTTTCTTT. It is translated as CASTGRGYTEAFF.